The present T cell receptor beta chain was sequenced within a study of blood T cell repertoires in COVID-19. As for the study in general: Specimens from acute and convalescent COVID-19 originated in the United States, Italy and Spain.

Methods used by the authors: Reference gene primer amplification gave nucleated cell count estimates. Measured with immunoSEQ multiplex PCR; TCRdb has only the in-frame clones, and not every one. V and J calls and clone size come straight from that table; D and trimming were deduced from the DNA. The repertoire consists of approximately 67,000 clones, with roughly 82% occurring once and the leading ten covering 5% to 8%. Germline lookup yields CDR1 MRHNA and CDR2 SNTAGT. CDR3 size: 14 residues. V lost 6 bases to trimming and J lost 10 bases, with 16 bases between them. This clone was seen only a few times.

The V gene is TRBV6-4, the J gene TRBJ1-6, with a tentative D call TRBD1 (5 bases). The sequenced material came from peripheral blood. The source is a man aged 55 to 70 with acute or convalescent COVID-19. For the CDR3, the DNA is TGTGCCAGCAGCCCGAGGGGCGCGGGATCACCCCTCCACTTT. It encodes CASSPRGAGSPLHF.